This T cell receptor beta chain was captured by sequencing in a study of a mutant IDH1 vaccine in newly diagnosed glioma. Study context: Commencement of vaccination occurred 4-6 weeks following radiotherapy alone, or concurrently with temozolomide cycles.

The CDR3 contains 14 residues. The germline gives CDR1 PRHDT, CDR2 FYEKMQ (reference sequence). V lost 5 bases to trimming and J lost 4 bases; unmatched junction nucleotides: 7. As to this clone: Its target is unknown.

Time point defined: week 23, last vaccination. Vaccination used 300 ug of mutant IDH1 20-mer peptide per dose, with topical imiquimod. Sequencing used immunoSEQ multiplex PCR; TCRdb keeps in-frame clones, though not all of them. The sample lists tens of thousands of clones; about 90% were seen once. The clonotype originates from a man aged 35 to 55 with glioma. This chain joins TRBV13 and TRBJ1-2, with 7 bases that match TRBD1. The sequencing used PBMCs, collected from a glioma patient whose treatment included an IDH1 peptide vaccine. The CDR3 nucleotides are TGTGCCAGCAGCCGGAGGGACAGCCTCTATGGCTACACCTTC. Its translation is CASSRRDSLYGYTF.